This T cell receptor (beta chain) derives from a study of OX40 agonist ivuxolimab in advanced cancers. For the study at large: Eligibility rules accepted prior anti-PD-1, anti-PD-L1 or anti-CTLA-4 therapy, and roughly 42% had some. Points from the study as a whole: Expanded clones were, on average, more numerous among CD8+ T cells than CD4+. Among patients with partial responses at 0.1-3.0 mg/kg, clonal expansion was among the lowest.

About this clone: Its antigen is currently unknown.

The CDR3 covers 14 residues. Per the germline V gene, CDR1 is SGHDT and CDR2 is YYEEEE. V shed 3 bases and J shed 2 bases, with 6 bases lying between them. The repertoire was sequenced with immunoSEQ multiplex PCR; TCRdb's copy has only in-frame clones and lacks some. The repertoire holds some 70,000 clones, with almost 85% as singletons. Systemic immunosuppression or autoimmune disease history was grounds to exclude patients. The sequence came from an adult with an advanced solid tumor such as melanoma, head and neck, liver or kidney cancer. The chain carries TRBV5-6 and TRBJ2-6; tentatively, D is TRBD1 (5 bases). The sequencing here drew on CD4+ or CD8+ T cells sorted from blood, taken in a trial of the OX40 agonist ivuxolimab. CDR3 sequence (DNA): TGTGCCAGCAGCTCAGGGCCTGGGGCCAACGTCCTGACTTTC. This encodes CASSSGPGANVLTF.